The 22 T cell receptor beta chains below were found in one sample sequenced in a study of a mutant IDH1 vaccine in newly diagnosed glioma. The time point denotes: week 11, during vaccination. Each dose delivered 300 ug of mutant IDH1 20-mer peptide subcutaneously with imiquimod. Clones were read by immunoSEQ multiplex PCR, and TCRdb kept only the in-frame ones, dropping some. Here the sample spans 55,000 to 65,000 clones, 75% to 90% being singletons. Their target antigens are unknown. The source was PBMCs, collected from a glioma patient whose treatment included an IDH1 peptide vaccine. These receptors were obtained from a middle-aged man with glioma.

The J gene is TRBJ1-2, the V gene TRBV30; D uncertain. Trimming shortened V by 2 bases and J by 4 bases, and 17 bases separated the two germline ends. The V gene's germline CDR1 is GTSNPN and CDR2 SVGIG (reference sequence). The CDR3 runs 15 residues. DNA of the CDR3: TGTGCCTGGAGTCGCGATAGGGCCGGGAGCTATGGCTACACCTTC. This sequence encodes CAWSRDRAGSYGYTF.

The rearrangement links TRBV7-9 to TRBJ1-2; no definite D call. The germline gives CDR1 SEHNR, CDR2 FQNEAQ (reference sequence). V dropped 5 bases and J dropped 5 bases, with 9 bases sitting between them. The CDR3 is made up of 12 amino acids. The CDR3 DNA sequence: TGTGCCAGCAGCGGAGACACGTATGGCTACACCTTC. This codes for CASSGDTYGYTF. Combining the CDR3 with reference TRBV7-9 and TRBJ1-2 gives the whole variable domain DTGVSQNPRHKITKRGQNVTFRCDPISEHNRLYWYRQTLGQGPEFLTYFQNEAQLEKSRLLSDRFSAERPKGSFSTLEIQRTEQGDSAMYLCASSGDTYGYTFGSGTRLTVV.

V is TRBV5-4 and J is TRBJ2-3; 15 positions match TRBD2. Trimming took 6 bases from V and 4 from J; bases not matched to a gene: 3. Germline CDR1 and CDR2: SGHNT and YYREEE (reference sequence). The CDR3 length is 15 residues. CDR3 protein: CASTRTSGGADTQYF. The CDR3 bases are TGTGCCAGCACCCGGACTAGCGGGGGGGCAGATACGCAGTATTTT.

This clone has a single count. The rearrangement joins TRBV7-9 to TRBJ2-2; D uncertain. Germline loops: CDR1 SEHNR, CDR2 FQNEAQ (reference sequence). Trimming took 5 bases from V and 3 from J, leaving 10 bases between them. The CDR3 loop spans 14 amino acids. Here the CDR3 DNA reads TGTGCCAGCAGCCAAAGAAGGGACACCGGGGAGCTGTTTTTT. It encodes CASSQRRDTGELFF.

Here the CDR3 DNA reads TGTGCCACCAGCAGAATCTCCGGGCTTTACTATACGCAGTATTTT. It codes for CATSRISGLYYTQYF. V is TRBV15 and J is TRBJ2-3; no clear D. The CDR3 contains 15 residues. Germline-derived CDR1 and CDR2 are LNHNV and YYDKDF (reference sequence). The V end lost 2 bases, the J end lost 7 bases, and 16 bases lay between the germline ends.

The genes are TRBV9 and TRBJ2-7; 7 bases align to TRBD2. CDR1 and CDR2 from the germline V gene are SGDLS and YYNGEE. This CDR3 comprises 16 residues. J gave up 2 bases and V 0 bases, and 8 bases lay outside the gene matches. The CDR3 spells CASSVDGGSLPYEQYF. Written as DNA, the CDR3 is TGTGCCAGCAGCGTAGACGGCGGGAGCCTACCCTACGAGCAGTACTTC.

CDR3 nucleotide sequence: TGTGCCAGCAGTTGGGACAGGGGGTCTCAGTACTTC. This translates into CASSWDRGSQYF. This sequence joins TRBV28 and TRBJ2-5, with 11 positions matching TRBD1. V lost 4 bases and J lost 11; bases outside the gene matches: 3. Per the germline V gene, CDR1 is MDHEN and CDR2 is SYDVKM. The CDR3 consists of 12 residues.

The V and J genes are TRBV2 and TRBJ2-5; D possibly corresponds to TRBD2 (6 bases). Deletions cut 2 bases from V and 2 bases from J, with 12 bases between. CDR3 length: 15 residues. Germline CDR1 and CDR2: SNHLY and FYNNEI. In DNA form, the CDR3 reads TGTGCCAGCAGTGAATGGGGGGAGTGGCAAGAGACCCAGTACTTC. Translated: CASSEWGEWQETQYF.

The chain links TRBV5-6 to TRBJ2-5; no reliable D call. Germline V gives CDR1 SGHDT, CDR2 YYEEEE. The V gene lost 4 bases and the J gene lost 5 bases, with 6 bases spanning the gap. This CDR3 is 11 amino acids long. The CDR3 sequence: CASSEQETQYF. The CDR3 nucleotides are TGTGCCAGCAGCGAGCAGGAGACCCAGTACTTC.

The chain is built from TRBV11-3 and TRBJ2-5; unclear D gene. The CDR3 contains 13 residues. CDR1 and CDR2 from the germline V gene are SGHNT and YENEEA. With 1 base removed from V and 2 bases from J, the gap between germline ends came to 5 bases. The CDR3 spells CASSLGSQETQYF. The CDR3 DNA sequence: TGTGCCAGCAGCTTAGGCAGTCAAGAGACCCAGTACTTC.

Here the CDR3 reads CASSAQTGIYQPQHF. The CDR3 coding sequence is TGTGCCAGTAGTGCCCAGACAGGGATTTATCAGCCCCAGCATTTT. The rearrangement joins TRBV19 to TRBJ1-5; the match to TRBD1 covers 7 bases. Germline CDR1 LNHDA, CDR2 SQIVND (reference sequence). With 5 bases clipped from V and 5 bases from J, the junction kept 9 bases outside the gene matches. The CDR3 is made up of 15 amino acids.

The chain couples TRBV5-1 to TRBJ2-7; no definite D call. The V end lost 0 bases, the J end lost 2 bases, and 12 bases lay between the germline ends. The CDR3 has 15 amino acids. Germline assignment: CDR1 SGHRS and CDR2 YFSETQ. CDR3 protein: CASSLVLGWAYEQYF. The CDR3 DNA is TGCGCCAGCAGCTTGGTTCTGGGGTGGGCCTACGAGCAGTACTTC.

The rearrangement uses TRBV30 and TRBJ1-2, with 7 positions matching TRBD1. CDR1 is GTSNPN and CDR2 is SVGIG in the germline V gene (reference sequence). This CDR3 has 14 amino acids. The ends lost 1 base at V and 4 bases at J; junction bases unmatched: 6. The CDR3 here is CAWSGRDSGYGYTF. The CDR3 bases are TGTGCCTGGAGTGGCCGGGACAGTGGCTATGGCTACACCTTC.

V and J are TRBV2 and TRBJ2-5; 8 bases are shared with TRBD1. Germline V gives CDR1 SNHLY, CDR2 FYNNEI. The CDR3 is made up of 16 amino acids. Unmatched junction bases numbered 8, after V lost 4 bases and J lost 1 base. CDR3 DNA: TGTGCCAGCAGTGGTGGCCGGGACAGGATCCAAGAGACCCAGTACTTC. Protein product: CASSGGRDRIQETQYF.

This clone was seen more than once but under ten times. This sequence joins TRBV6-6 and TRBJ1-1; D is perhaps TRBD1 (5 bases). Deletions cut 2 bases from V and 7 bases from J, with 5 bases between. The CDR3 is made up of 11 amino acids. Germline V lookup: CDR1 MNHNY, CDR2 SVGAGI (reference sequence). The CDR3 DNA follows: TGTGCCAGCAGTTACAGGGGTGAAGCTTTCTTT. The encoded protein is CASSYRGEAFF.

On this clone: The sample carries other DNA sequences with the same CDR3. The chain joins TRBV5-1 to TRBJ1-5; no definite D call. The CDR3 loop spans 13 amino acids. Trimming shortened V by 5 bases and J by 1 base, and 7 bases separated the two germline ends. Germline-derived CDR1 and CDR2 are SGHRS and YFSETQ. The CDR3 nucleotides read TGCGCCAGCAGTCTGGACAGCAATCAGCCCCAGCATTTT. It is translated as CASSLDSNQPQHF.

The V and J genes are TRBV18 and TRBJ1-2; D is undetermined. The ends were cut back, 6 bases at V and 2 bases at J, with 10 bases in the middle. Per the germline V gene, CDR1 is KGHSH and CDR2 is LQKENI. The CDR3 extends over 13 amino acids. The CDR3 reads CASSPTDNYGYTF. CDR3 DNA: TGTGCCAGCTCCCCTACGGACAACTATGGCTACACCTTC.

The chain links TRBV29-1 to TRBJ2-3; TRBD2 agrees at 13 bases. Germline CDR1 and CDR2: SQVTM and ANQGSEA. The length of the CDR3 is 15 residues. J gave up 4 bases and V 5 bases, and 6 bases lay outside the gene matches. The CDR3 bases are TGCAGCGTTAGACTAGCGGGAGGTAGGGCAGATACGCAGTATTTT. Translated, it gives CSVRLAGGRADTQYF.

The gene calls are TRBV6-1 and TRBJ1-1; 8 bases fit TRBD1. Trimming took 5 bases from V and 13 from J; bases not matched to a gene: 12. Germline loops: CDR1 MNHNS, CDR2 SASEGT. The CDR3 consists of 13 residues. CDR3 sequence (DNA): TGTGCCAGCAGTAGTAATCCCGGGACAGGTTTTTTCTTT. Protein: CASSSNPGTGFFF.

J is TRBJ1-5 and V is TRBV7-2, with D hard to call. The V gene lost 5 bases and the J gene lost 4 bases, with 9 bases spanning the gap. Germline V gene sequence: CDR1 SGHTA, CDR2 FQGNSA. CDR3 length: 13 residues. The CDR3 loop is CASSPNTNQPQHF. The DNA for the CDR3 is TGTGCCAGCAGCCCTAATACTAATCAGCCCCAGCATTTT.

This sequence joins TRBV2 and TRBJ2-3; D call uncertain. The CDR3 runs to 17 residues. Trimming removed 7 bases at V and 0 bases at J, with 20 bases between. CDR1 and CDR2 from the germline V gene are SNHLY and FYNNEI. CDR3 sequence: CASIPTALYLSTDTQYF. Here the CDR3 DNA reads TGTGCCAGCATACCAACGGCACTATACCTAAGCACAGATACGCAGTATTTT. The full variable domain, its missing parts supplied by reference TRBV2 and TRBJ2-3, is EPEVTQTPSHQVTQMGQEVILRCVPISNHLYFYWYRQILGQKVEFLVSFYNNEISEKSEIFDDQFSVERPDGSNFTLKIRSTKLEDSAMYFCASIPTALYLSTDTQYFGPGTRLTVL.

The chain has TRBV7-9 and TRBJ1-1, with TRBD1 matching 7 bases. This CDR3 spans 12 amino acids. Germline CDR1 and CDR2: SEHNR and FQNEAQ (reference sequence). Germline trimming cut 5 bases from V and 13 bases from J; bases unmatched to any gene: 10. The chain's CDR3 is CASSDVQGFLFF. The CDR3 bases are TGTGCCAGCAGCGATGTACAGGGGTTTCTTTTCTTT.